This T cell receptor (beta chain) is drawn from a study of cytomegalovirus exposure and HLA in healthy donors. This table comes from immunoSEQ multiplex PCR, and its TCRdb copy is limited to in-frame clones, with some not included. The table shows about 140,000 clones, with roughly 88% occurring only once. The germline V gene has CDR1 SGHDT and CDR2 YYEEEE. CDR3 size: 14 residues. V lost 5 bases to trimming and J lost 4 bases, with 12 bases between them. Study outcomes and limitations: The study listed roughly 160 cytomegalovirus-associated TCR beta chains.

A word on this clone: Antigen unknown.

The V and J genes are TRBV5-6 and TRBJ2-2; a possible D gene is TRBD2 (5 bases). The sample consisted of PBMCs. The clonotype originates from a woman between 18 and 29 years old in good health and CMV-seropositive. CDR3 nucleotide sequence: TGTGCCAGCAGACTAGACTTGTCCACCGGGGAGCTGTTTTTT. It is translated as CASRLDLSTGELFF.